Listed below are T cell receptor beta chains from one sample, sequenced in a study of PD-1 blockade in mismatch repair-deficient tumors. Profiling relied on immunoSEQ multiplex PCR, and the TCRdb table lists in-frame clones only, not all of them. The table has about 120,000 clones, roughly 80% seen once. Specimen: peripheral blood, collected about 13 months after starting pembrolizumab. These receptors were taken from an adult with mismatch repair-deficient cancer. The CDR3 runs from the conserved cysteine through the conserved F or W. D genes are given only for firm matches. The size field is filled for only some rows; it gives once, few, many or a size class.

CDR3 protein,CDR3 DNA,clone size,J gene,V gene,D gene
CASATGGIGATEAFF,TGTGCCAGCGCAACCGGGGGGATAGGGGCCACTGAAGCTTTCTTT,.,TRBJ1-1,TRBV7-9,.
CASTSGLAGKPSTDTQYF,TGTGCCAGCACCTCGGGACTAGCGGGGAAACCTAGCACAGATACGCAGTATTTT,few,TRBJ2-3,TRBV7-9,TRBD2
CASSLDGPTGELFF,TGTGCCAGCAGCTTAGATGGGCCGACCGGGGAGCTGTTTTTT,.,TRBJ2-2,TRBV11-3,.
CATSTSFDEQYF,TGTGCCACCAGCACGAGTTTCGACGAGCAGTACTTC,.,TRBJ2-7,TRBV15,.
CASSRSTINYEQYF,TGTGCCAGCAGTAGGTCGACCATTAACTACGAGCAGTACTTC,.,TRBJ2-7,TRBV14,.
CSVEPRDFFTEQFF,TGCAGCGTTGAGCCCCGGGACTTCTTCACCGAGCAGTTCTTC,.,TRBJ2-1,TRBV29-1,.
CASSDGNLGANSEAFF,TGTGCCAGCAGCGATGGAAATCTGGGGGCTAATAGTGAAGCTTTCTTT,.,TRBJ1-1,TRBV9,.
CASGWTGQGISYEQYF,TGTGCTAGTGGTTGGACGGGACAGGGGATTTCCTACGAGCAGTACTTC,few,TRBJ2-7,TRBV12-5,TRBD1
CASSRTGAGVGADTQYF,TGTGCCAGCAGCAGGACAGGTGCGGGAGTGGGGGCAGATACGCAGTATTTT,.,TRBJ2-3,TRBV11-2,.
CASSFPSDRGNTGELFF,TGTGCCAGCAGCTTCCCTAGTGACAGGGGGAACACCGGGGAGCTGTTTTTT,once,TRBJ2-2,TRBV5-6,TRBD1
CASRPGQAGGELFF,TGCGCCAGCAGGCCGGGACAGGCTGGCGGGGAGCTGTTTTTT,.,TRBJ2-2,TRBV5-1,TRBD1
CSARCLVKDSRYEQYF,TGCAGCGCTCGATGTTTGGTTAAGGACAGCCGCTACGAGCAGTACTTC,.,TRBJ2-7,TRBV29-1,.
CASSIPPHHGELFF,TGTGCCAGTAGTATCCCCCCCCACCACGGGGAGCTGTTTTTT,.,TRBJ2-2,TRBV19,.
CASSQVGAYEQYF,TGTGCCAGCAGCCAGGTGGGAGCCTACGAGCAGTACTTC,.,TRBJ2-7,TRBV11-1,.
CASSQTQGTLNTEAFF,TGCGCCAGCAGCCAAACCCAGGGTACGCTGAACACTGAAGCTTTCTTT,.,TRBJ1-1,TRBV4-3,.
CASRGSGGAYTF,TGTGCCAGCAGGGGGTCAGGGGGCGCCTACACCTTC,.,TRBJ1-2,TRBV6-5,TRBD1
CASSDWDGYGYTF,TGCGCCAGCAGTGACTGGGACGGCTATGGCTACACCTTC,few,TRBJ1-2,TRBV10-2,.
CASSPIQGVYEKLFF,TGTGCCAGCTCACCAATTCAGGGGGTTTATGAAAAACTGTTTTTT,.,TRBJ1-4,TRBV18,TRBD1
CASSSGTSNQPQHF,TGCGCCAGCAGCTCCGGCACTAGCAATCAGCCCCAGCATTTT,.,TRBJ1-5,TRBV5-1,.
CASSQAGPGQGGETQYF,TGCGCCAGCAGCCAAGCAGGACCGGGACAGGGAGGGGAGACCCAGTACTTC,.,TRBJ2-5,TRBV4-3,TRBD1
CASSDVPVGNTEAFF,TGCGCCAGCAGTGATGTTCCGGTAGGTAACACTGAAGCTTTCTTT,.,TRBJ1-1,TRBV10-2,.
CASMDNRDRGLTGANVLTF,TGTGCCAGTATGGACAACCGGGACAGGGGGCTAACTGGGGCCAACGTCCTGACTTTC,.,TRBJ2-6,TRBV19,TRBD1
CASRSGVDTQYF,TGTGCCAGCAGATCAGGGGTAGATACGCAGTATTTT,.,TRBJ2-3,TRBV7-9,.
CASRLRLGPFNNEQFF,TGTGCCAGCAGGCTACGACTGGGGCCTTTTAACAATGAGCAGTTCTTC,medium-sized,TRBJ2-1,TRBV2,.
CASSGEGNNEKLFF,TGTGCCAGTAGTGGGGAGGGGAACAATGAAAAACTGTTTTTT,.,TRBJ1-4,TRBV19,.
CASSIRRTAGGYTF,TGTGCCAGTAGTATAAGGAGAACGGCGGGGGGCTACACCTTC,.,TRBJ1-2,TRBV19,.